One sample yielded the 10 T cell receptor beta chains listed below, sequenced in a study of T cells in Graves' hyperthyroidism and ophthalmopathy (dated by TCRdb to about 2019). The method behind the library was multiplex PCR. Reads for this sample came from an Illumina HiSeq 2000. The TCR beta CDR3 regions were amplified from RNA transcripts. The TCR CDR3 was subjected to a first round of RT-PCR using the HTBI primer set and the Qiagen OneStep RT-PCR kit. The public sequencing data were trimmed at Q25 with fastp and processed into clonotypes with MiXCR by TCRdb, which kept only in-frame beta chains. One record per CDR3 amino acid sequence lists the most common genes and DNA. Counted in this sample were around 500,000 distinct CDR3 sequences; about 20% of them appeared once. The leading ten clones occupy about 53% of the sample. The sample taken for sequencing was blood. These receptors originate from a woman in her 70s with Graves' ophthalmopathy.

There are a few counts of this clonotype. The V and J genes are TRBV20-1 and TRBJ2-3; TRBD1 matches 7 bases. J lost 1 base, V lost 6 bases, and 4 bases had no gene match. The CDR3 is 13 residues long. Germline CDR1 DFQATT, CDR2 SNEGSKA (reference sequence). The CDR3, as DNA: TGCAGTGCCCGGACAGGCCGCACAGATACGCAGTATTTT. Translation gives CSARTGRTDTQYF.

This clonotype was seen ten or more times. The chain combines TRBV7-8 with TRBJ2-1, with D unclear. The V gene's germline CDR1 is SGHVS and CDR2 FQNEAQ. CDR3 size: 15 residues. Trimming removed 2 bases from V and 0 bases from J, with 8 bases in between. Here the CDR3 DNA reads TGTGCCAGCAGCTTAACTTGGAGCTCCTACAATGAGCAGTTCTTC. Its protein product is CASSLTWSSYNEQFF.

This sequence joins TRBV28 and TRBJ2-7; 9 positions agree with TRBD2. The length of the CDR3 is 14 residues. CDR1 MDHEN and CDR2 SYDVKM come from the germline V gene. V was clipped by 6 bases and J by 0 bases; unmatched bases: 3. CDR3 DNA sequence: TGTGCCAGCAGGTTAGCGGGGGCCTCCTACGAGCAGTACTTC. This sequence encodes CASRLAGASYEQYF.

The rearrangement uses TRBV20-1 and TRBJ2-2; tentatively, D is TRBD2 (6 bases). Trimming took off 5 bases at V and 6 bases at J, with 10 bases between the two ends. Germline V gene data show CDR1 as DFQATT and CDR2 as SNEGSKA (reference sequence). The CDR3 has 12 amino acids. DNA for the CDR3: TGCAGTGCTCAGTGGGGGGCCGGGGAGCTGTTTTTT. Its protein is CSAQWGAGELFF.

V gene TRBV19 combines with J gene TRBJ1-2; 7 nucleotides align to TRBD1. Trimming at V came to 3 bases and at J to 7 bases, leaving 8 bases not matched to a gene. The V gene's germline CDR1 is LNHDA and CDR2 SQIVND (reference sequence). The CDR3 totals 14 residues. CDR3 loop: CASSIRDSLAGYTF. DNA of the CDR3: TGTGCCAGTAGTATCCGGGACAGCCTTGCTGGCTACACCTTC.

This clonotype was observed many times. The genes are TRBV3-1 and TRBJ2-3; no definite D call. V lost 0 bases and J lost 0, with 7 bases in between. Looked up from germline, CDR1 is LGHDT and CDR2 is YNNKEL (reference sequence). This CDR3 comprises 15 residues. This CDR3 reads CASSQDPASTDTQYF. CDR3 sequence (DNA): TGTGCCAGCAGCCAAGATCCAGCGAGCACAGATACGCAGTATTTT.

This clonotype has just a few counts. The gene calls are TRBV20-1 and TRBJ2-7; possible D gene TRBD2, 6 bases. The V end was cut by 2 bases, the J end by 0 bases, with 20 bases between. Germline V gene data show CDR1 as DFQATT and CDR2 as SNEGSKA (reference sequence). The CDR3 totals 17 residues. The CDR3 sequence is CSARPIVAEHSSYEQYF. The CDR3 DNA reads as TGCAGTGCTAGACCGATAGTAGCGGAGCATAGCTCCTACGAGCAGTACTTC.

The V call is TRBV5-1, the J call TRBJ2-7, with 7 bases lining up with TRBD1. The germline V gene encodes CDR1 SGHRS and CDR2 YFSETQ. The CDR3 length is 14 residues. The junction had 7 bases not matched to a gene; V was cut back by 2 bases and J by 5 bases. The chain's CDR3 is CASSLGQVFDEQYF. DNA for the CDR3: TGCGCCAGCAGCTTAGGACAGGTGTTCGACGAGCAGTACTTC.

This clonotype has just one count. This chain connects TRBV10-3 to TRBJ1-2; D unclear. With 4 bases removed from V and 2 bases from J, the gap between germline ends came to 11 bases. The germline V gene encodes CDR1 ENHRY and CDR2 SYGVKD. This CDR3 has 14 amino acids. The CDR3 region has the DNA TGTGCCATCAGTGGAGGTCGCAACAACTATGGCTACACCTTC. Its protein product is CAISGGRNNYGYTF.

V and J are TRBV11-1 and TRBJ2-7, with TRBD1 matching over 11 bases. Germline V gives CDR1 SGHAT, CDR2 FQDESV (reference sequence). There are 15 residues in the CDR3. V lost 5 bases to trimming and J lost 8 bases; unmatched junction nucleotides: 11. CDR3: CASSKPGQGESKQYF. CDR3 in DNA: TGTGCCAGCAGCAAGCCGGGACAGGGGGAATCAAAGCAGTACTTC.